The rows below give T cell receptor beta chains drawn from one sample of a study of blood T cell repertoires in COVID-19. Generated by immunoSEQ multiplex PCR, the TCRdb table keeps only in-frame clones and is missing some. The data show about 280,000 clones, 83% seen once. Material: peripheral blood. The receptors shown here come from a woman between 45 and 60 years old who had recovered from COVID-19. Both conserved end residues are part of each CDR3. D genes are given only for firm matches. The size entry is marked missing in some rows and otherwise reads once, few, many or a size class.

d_call: .; clone_size: .; v_call: TRBV7-2; j_call: TRBJ2-7; cdr3_nt: TGTGCCAGCAGCTTATCAAACGAGCAGTACTTC; cdr3_aa: CASSLSNEQYF
d_call: TRBD2; clone_size: few; v_call: TRBV5-1; j_call: TRBJ2-3; cdr3_nt: TGCGCCAGCAGCCAACGGACTAGCGGGGGCCGGGATACGCAGTATTTT; cdr3_aa: CASSQRTSGGRDTQYF
d_call: TRBD1; clone_size: .; v_call: TRBV5-1; j_call: TRBJ2-1; cdr3_nt: TGCGCCAGCAGCTTGGAAGGACAGGGGTCCAATGAGCAGTTCTTC; cdr3_aa: CASSLEGQGSNEQFF
d_call: .; clone_size: .; v_call: TRBV28; j_call: TRBJ2-5; cdr3_nt: TGTGCCAGCAGTTCCTCCGGGACTTACCAAGAGACCCAGTACTTC; cdr3_aa: CASSSSGTYQETQYF
d_call: .; clone_size: .; v_call: TRBV11-3; j_call: TRBJ2-2; cdr3_nt: TGTGCCAGCAGCTTAGGGGCTCGCGCGAACACCGGGGAGCTGTTTTTT; cdr3_aa: CASSLGARANTGELFF
d_call: .; clone_size: .; v_call: TRBV4-1; j_call: TRBJ2-5; cdr3_nt: TGCGCCAGCAGCCAGGGCCAGGGGAATCGAGAGACCCAGTACTTC; cdr3_aa: CASSQGQGNRETQYF
d_call: TRBD1; clone_size: few; v_call: TRBV18; j_call: TRBJ1-1; cdr3_nt: TGTGCCAGCTCACCAATTCAGGGGGCAGGCACTGAAGCTTTCTTT; cdr3_aa: CASSPIQGAGTEAFF
d_call: .; clone_size: .; v_call: TRBV18; j_call: TRBJ2-7; cdr3_nt: TGTGCCAGCTCACCTTATGCGGGCGAGCAGTACTTC; cdr3_aa: CASSPYAGEQYF
d_call: .; clone_size: .; v_call: TRBV6-2/TRBV6-3; j_call: TRBJ2-7; cdr3_nt: TGTGCCAGCAGTTACTCGACGCAGGGCCCCTCCTACGAGCAGTACTTC; cdr3_aa: CASSYSTQGPSYEQYF
d_call: TRBD2; clone_size: .; v_call: TRBV6-5; j_call: TRBJ2-5; cdr3_nt: TGTGCGGGGACTAGCGGGGGGGCGGAGGAGACCCAGTACTTC; cdr3_aa: CAGTSGGAEETQYF
d_call: .; clone_size: .; v_call: TRBV28; j_call: TRBJ2-1; cdr3_nt: TGTGCCAGCATCAAGGGGGGGGCCGAATACAATGAGCAGTTCTTC; cdr3_aa: CASIKGGAEYNEQFF
d_call: .; clone_size: .; v_call: TRBV7-2; j_call: TRBJ2-1; cdr3_nt: TGTGCCAGCAGCTTAGCTGGTCAGGGTGAGCAGTTCTTC; cdr3_aa: CASSLAGQGEQFF
d_call: .; clone_size: .; v_call: TRBV5-5; j_call: TRBJ2-4; cdr3_nt: TGTGCCAGCAGCACTAGTACAAACATTCAGTACTTC; cdr3_aa: CASSTSTNIQYF
d_call: .; clone_size: once; v_call: TRBV18; j_call: TRBJ2-7; cdr3_nt: TGTGCCAGCTCACCGGGACAAGCCTACGATGGGCAGTACTTC; cdr3_aa: CASSPGQAYDGQYF
d_call: TRBD1; clone_size: .; v_call: TRBV24-1; j_call: TRBJ2-1; cdr3_nt: TGTGCCACCAGTGGATCTGACAGGGGTGTTGGGCCCTACAATGAGCAGTTCTTC; cdr3_aa: CATSGSDRGVGPYNEQFF
d_call: TRBD2; clone_size: .; v_call: TRBV6-2/TRBV6-3; j_call: TRBJ2-7; cdr3_nt: TGTGCCAGCAGTCCCGGGACTAGCGCCTACGAGCAGTACTTC; cdr3_aa: CASSPGTSAYEQYF
d_call: .; clone_size: .; v_call: TRBV4-3; j_call: TRBJ2-7; cdr3_nt: TGCGCCAGCAGCGCGCGACTGGATTCCTACGAGCAGTACTTC; cdr3_aa: CASSARLDSYEQYF
d_call: .; clone_size: .; v_call: TRBV28; j_call: TRBJ1-5; cdr3_nt: TGTGCCAGCAGTTTAGTGGGCAGGGTTGGGTTCAGCAATCAGCCCCAGCATTTT; cdr3_aa: CASSLVGRVGFSNQPQHF
d_call: .; clone_size: .; v_call: TRBV2; j_call: TRBJ2-7; cdr3_nt: TGTGCCAGCAGCGGGTCGGGTGGCACCCGTAGCTCCTACGAGCAGTACTTC; cdr3_aa: CASSGSGGTRSSYEQYF
d_call: .; clone_size: .; v_call: TRBV18; j_call: TRBJ2-7; cdr3_nt: TGTGCCAGCGCCAAAGGGACATACTACGAGCAGTACTTC; cdr3_aa: CASAKGTYYEQYF
d_call: TRBD1; clone_size: .; v_call: TRBV4-2; j_call: TRBJ1-2; cdr3_nt: TGTGCCAGCAGCCAAGAGAGGGACAGATCTAACTATGGCTACACCTTC; cdr3_aa: CASSQERDRSNYGYTF
d_call: .; clone_size: .; v_call: TRBV27; j_call: TRBJ2-7; cdr3_nt: TGTGCCGAGGACTCTTATCAGTACTTC; cdr3_aa: CAEDSYQYF
d_call: TRBD1; clone_size: few; v_call: TRBV2; j_call: TRBJ2-2; cdr3_nt: TGTGCCAGCCGGGACAGGGGTATCGGGGAGCTGTTTTTT; cdr3_aa: CASRDRGIGELFF
d_call: TRBD1; clone_size: .; v_call: TRBV6-2/TRBV6-3; j_call: TRBJ1-2; cdr3_nt: TGTGCCAGCAGTTACTTAGGGGACAGCTATGGCTACACCTTC; cdr3_aa: CASSYLGDSYGYTF
d_call: TRBD1; clone_size: .; v_call: TRBV19; j_call: TRBJ2-7; cdr3_nt: TGTGCCAGTAGTACCGGGACAGGCTCCTACGAGCAGTACTTC; cdr3_aa: CASSTGTGSYEQYF
d_call: .; clone_size: .; v_call: TRBV24-1; j_call: TRBJ1-1; cdr3_nt: TGTGCCACCAGTGGGGCGGGGGTTATGGATGAAGCTTTCTTT; cdr3_aa: CATSGAGVMDEAFF
d_call: .; clone_size: few; v_call: TRBV28; j_call: TRBJ2-7; cdr3_nt: TGTGCCAGCAGTCCAACGGGTGGGGGGGCCCCTAGCTACGAGCAGTACTTC; cdr3_aa: CASSPTGGGAPSYEQYF
d_call: TRBD1; clone_size: .; v_call: TRBV28; j_call: TRBJ2-5; cdr3_nt: TGTGCCAGCAGTGCCCCCGGGACAGGGGTGGAGACCCAGTACTTC; cdr3_aa: CASSAPGTGVETQYF
d_call: .; clone_size: .; v_call: TRBV11-2; j_call: TRBJ1-3; cdr3_nt: TGTGCCAGCAGCCCGGGTGACACCATATATTTT; cdr3_aa: CASSPGDTIYF
d_call: .; clone_size: .; v_call: TRBV11-1; j_call: TRBJ1-2; cdr3_nt: TGTGCCAGCAGCTCCTACAGGAATAACTATGGCTACACCTTC; cdr3_aa: CASSSYRNNYGYTF
d_call: TRBD1; clone_size: .; v_call: TRBV18; j_call: TRBJ1-1; cdr3_nt: TGTGCCAGCTCGCTACAGGGGGCTAACACTGAAGCTTTCTTT; cdr3_aa: CASSLQGANTEAFF
d_call: TRBD2; clone_size: .; v_call: TRBV5-4; j_call: TRBJ2-5; cdr3_nt: TGTGCCAGCAGCCCGATACCGGGACTAGCGGGAGTTCGGGAGACCCAGTACTTC; cdr3_aa: CASSPIPGLAGVRETQYF
d_call: .; clone_size: .; v_call: TRBV7-2; j_call: TRBJ1-1; cdr3_nt: TGTGCCAGCAGCTCCCTCTCCAGGGGTACTGAAGCTTTCTTT; cdr3_aa: CASSSLSRGTEAFF
d_call: TRBD1; clone_size: .; v_call: TRBV27; j_call: TRBJ2-7; cdr3_nt: TGTGCCAGCAAGGTTTTTCTAACAACCGGGACAGGGGACTACGAGCAGTACTTC; cdr3_aa: CASKVFLTTGTGDYEQYF
d_call: TRBD2; clone_size: few; v_call: TRBV3-1/TRBV3-2; j_call: TRBJ2-7; cdr3_nt: TGTGCCAGCAGCCACGGACTAGCGGACACCTACGAGCAGTACTTC; cdr3_aa: CASSHGLADTYEQYF
d_call: TRBD1; clone_size: .; v_call: TRBV29-1; j_call: TRBJ2-7; cdr3_nt: TGCAGCGTTGAAGAGAGGGCGACAGGGGCCTACGAGCAGTACTTC; cdr3_aa: CSVEERATGAYEQYF
d_call: TRBD2; clone_size: .; v_call: TRBV28; j_call: TRBJ2-1; cdr3_nt: TGTGCCAGCAGTCCCGGGACTAGCGGGAGGGTTGAGCAGTTCTTC; cdr3_aa: CASSPGTSGRVEQFF
d_call: .; clone_size: few; v_call: TRBV30; j_call: TRBJ1-2; cdr3_nt: TGTGCCTGTAGAACGAAGCGGAGTAGGGGCTACACCTTC; cdr3_aa: CACRTKRSRGYTF
d_call: TRBD1; clone_size: .; v_call: TRBV15; j_call: TRBJ1-6; cdr3_nt: TGTGCCACCAGCCCAAAGGGGGGACAGGTGAGGAATTCACCCCTCCACTTT; cdr3_aa: CATSPKGGQVRNSPLHF
d_call: TRBD2; clone_size: .; v_call: TRBV5-1; j_call: TRBJ2-7; cdr3_nt: TGCGCCAGCAGCCCCCGGGCTAGCGGGAGGCCTCTCTCCGACGAGCAGTACTTC; cdr3_aa: CASSPRASGRPLSDEQYF
d_call: .; clone_size: few; v_call: TRBV3-1/TRBV3-2; j_call: TRBJ1-5; cdr3_nt: TGTGCCAGCAGCCAAGGTGGTGGGGGGACGTTTCAGCCCCAGCATTTT; cdr3_aa: CASSQGGGGTFQPQHF
d_call: .; clone_size: .; v_call: TRBV28; j_call: TRBJ2-5; cdr3_nt: TGTGCCAGCAGTCAGATGGGCAGGGGTATTGGGACCCAGTACTTC; cdr3_aa: CASSQMGRGIGTQYF
d_call: TRBD2; clone_size: .; v_call: TRBV28; j_call: TRBJ2-7; cdr3_nt: TGTGCCAGCAGACCCACTAGCGGGGGGGGCTACGAGCAGTACTTC; cdr3_aa: CASRPTSGGGYEQYF
d_call: .; clone_size: once; v_call: TRBV6-6; j_call: TRBJ2-7; cdr3_nt: TGTGCCAGCAGTTACTCGATCTCGGGGACCTACGAGCAGTACTTC; cdr3_aa: CASSYSISGTYEQYF
d_call: .; clone_size: .; v_call: TRBV30; j_call: TRBJ1-4; cdr3_nt: TGTGCCTGGAACCCCAGCGGAATTGGAGCAACTAATGAAAAACTGTTTTTT; cdr3_aa: CAWNPSGIGATNEKLFF
d_call: .; clone_size: few; v_call: TRBV6-5; j_call: TRBJ1-3; cdr3_nt: TGTGCCAGCAGTTCTGACCTGGGACTCTCTGGAAACACCATATATTTT; cdr3_aa: CASSSDLGLSGNTIYF
d_call: TRBD1; clone_size: .; v_call: TRBV9; j_call: TRBJ2-1; cdr3_nt: TGTGCCAGCAGCCCCTCCGGGACAGGGAAAAATGAGCAGTTCTTC; cdr3_aa: CASSPSGTGKNEQFF
d_call: .; clone_size: once; v_call: TRBV2; j_call: TRBJ2-5; cdr3_nt: TGTGCCAGCAGGACGATAGGAGGGGGGGGGCAGGAGACCCAGTACTTC; cdr3_aa: CASRTIGGGGQETQYF
d_call: TRBD1; clone_size: .; v_call: TRBV7-8; j_call: TRBJ2-3; cdr3_nt: TGTGCCAGCAGTAGCGACAGGGGCGGACGGATAAGCACAGATACGCAGTATTTT; cdr3_aa: CASSSDRGGRISTDTQYF
d_call: .; clone_size: .; v_call: TRBV28; j_call: TRBJ1-3; cdr3_nt: TGTGCCAGCAGTCCCGGACTTAACTCTGGAAACACCATATATTTT; cdr3_aa: CASSPGLNSGNTIYF
d_call: .; clone_size: once; v_call: TRBV7-8; j_call: TRBJ1-2; cdr3_nt: TGTGCCAGCGGGGGGGGCTACTATGGCTACACCTTC; cdr3_aa: CASGGGYYGYTF
d_call: .; clone_size: .; v_call: TRBV4-3; j_call: TRBJ2-1; cdr3_nt: TGCGCCAGCAGCCACGTCGGTGGCAATGAGCAGTTCTTC; cdr3_aa: CASSHVGGNEQFF
d_call: .; clone_size: few; v_call: TRBV5-6; j_call: TRBJ1-1; cdr3_nt: TGTGCCAGCAGCTTGGCCTGGGGACTGGGAGCTTTCTTT; cdr3_aa: CASSLAWGLGAFF
d_call: .; clone_size: .; v_call: TRBV28; j_call: TRBJ1-1; cdr3_nt: TGTGCCAGCACGCCATCGCCAGGGGCCCTGAGCACTGAAGCTTTCTTT; cdr3_aa: CASTPSPGALSTEAFF
d_call: TRBD1; clone_size: .; v_call: TRBV6-2/TRBV6-3; j_call: TRBJ1-5; cdr3_nt: TGTGCCAGCAGTTACATGGACAGGGAGGGTCGGGCCCAGCATTTT; cdr3_aa: CASSYMDREGRAQHF
d_call: .; clone_size: .; v_call: TRBV9; j_call: TRBJ1-2; cdr3_nt: TGTGCCAGCAGCGTACAGGGGAACTATGGCTACACCTTC; cdr3_aa: CASSVQGNYGYTF
d_call: TRBD2; clone_size: .; v_call: TRBV5-4; j_call: TRBJ2-5; cdr3_nt: TGTGCCAGCAGCTTGGAAGCGGGAGGACAAGAGACCCAGTACTTC; cdr3_aa: CASSLEAGGQETQYF
d_call: TRBD2; clone_size: .; v_call: TRBV7-2; j_call: TRBJ2-7; cdr3_nt: TGTGCCAGCAGCTTAGGGGCGGGGGGGCCCGCCTACGAGCAGTACTTC; cdr3_aa: CASSLGAGGPAYEQYF
d_call: TRBD2; clone_size: .; v_call: TRBV11-2; j_call: TRBJ2-3; cdr3_nt: TGTGCCAGCAGCTCCCTGAGCGGGGGCACAGATACGCAGTATTTT; cdr3_aa: CASSSLSGGTDTQYF
d_call: .; clone_size: .; v_call: TRBV7-8; j_call: TRBJ1-3; cdr3_nt: TGTGCCAGCAGCCAGACAGGAAACACCATATATTTT; cdr3_aa: CASSQTGNTIYF